This entry lists 28 T cell receptor beta chains sequenced from one sample in a study of OX40 agonist ivuxolimab in advanced cancers. Data came from immunoSEQ multiplex PCR; TCRdb stores just in-frame clones and leaves some out. The table shows tens of thousands of clones, with 93% occurring only once. Sequenced material: CD4+ or CD8+ T cells sorted from blood, taken in a trial of the OX40 agonist ivuxolimab. These receptors all stem from an adult with an advanced solid tumor such as melanoma, head and neck, liver or kidney cancer.

The chain employs TRBV27 and TRBJ2-5; possible D gene TRBD2, 6 bases. Trimming left V 6 bases short and J 5 bases short, with 13 bases between. The length of the CDR3 is 13 residues. CDR1 is MNHEY, CDR2 SMNVEV, per germline (reference sequence). The CDR3 bases are TGTGCCAGCAGCTCAGGAGGGAGGGAGACCCAGTACTTC. Protein sequence: CASSSGGRETQYF.

The DNA for the CDR3 is TGTGCCAGCAGTTCAACCCAATTCTTGGACTTAGGCAATCAGCCCCAGCATTTT. Encoded protein: CASSSTQFLDLGNQPQHF. The gene calls are TRBV28 and TRBJ1-5; unclear D gene. Germline-derived CDR1 and CDR2 are MDHEN and SYDVKM. This CDR3 has 18 residues. Between the trimmed V and J ends, which lost 4 bases and 2 bases, there was a span of 21 bases. The full variable domain, its missing parts supplied by reference TRBV28 and TRBJ1-5, is DVKVTQSSRYLVKRTGEKVFLECVQDMDHENMFWYRQDPGLGLRLIYFSYDVKMKEKGDIPEGYSVSREKKERFSLILESASTNQTSMYLCASSSTQFLDLGNQPQHFGDGTRLSIL.

The chain carries TRBV29-1 and TRBJ2-1, with TRBD1 identical over 10 bases. The germline V gene has CDR1 SQVTM and CDR2 ANQGSEA. There are 15 residues in the CDR3. V was clipped by 3 bases and J by 1 base; unmatched bases: 3. The CDR3 DNA follows: TGCAGCGTTGACCGGGACAGGGGATCCTACAATGAGCAGTTCTTC. It translates to CSVDRDRGSYNEQFF.

The V call is TRBV28, the J call TRBJ2-7; TRBD1 aligns across 8 bases. Germline CDR1 MDHEN, CDR2 SYDVKM. The V gene end was trimmed by 2 bases and the J gene end by 4 bases; junction bases not matched to a gene: 1. The CDR3 totals 13 residues. The CDR3 reads CASSLQGAYEQYF. Here the CDR3 DNA reads TGTGCCAGCAGTTTACAGGGGGCTTACGAGCAGTACTTC.

The genes are TRBV28 and TRBJ1-2; no clear D gene. Germline V gene lookup returns CDR1 MDHEN and CDR2 SYDVKM. Deletions cut 7 bases from V and 2 bases from J, with 11 bases between. The CDR3 is 13 residues long. For the CDR3, the DNA is TGTGCCAGCATTGGGAGATTCAACTATGGCTACACCTTC. Protein product: CASIGRFNYGYTF.

The rearrangement uses TRBV5-6 and TRBJ1-4; D call uncertain. The CDR3 sequence is 16 residues long. Germline lookup yields CDR1 SGHDT and CDR2 YYEEEE. Trimming shortened V by 3 bases and J by 4 bases, and 16 bases separated the two germline ends. CDR3 in DNA: TGTGCCAGCAGCTCGGCCCTCGGGGAAATTAATGAAAAACTGTTTTTT. Amino acid sequence: CASSSALGEINEKLFF.

The chain joins TRBV14 to TRBJ1-4; a weak D match, TRBD1 (5 bases). Trimming removed 3 bases from V and 8 bases from J, with 16 bases in between. CDR1 SGHDN and CDR2 FVKESK come from the germline V gene. The CDR3 has 15 residues. CDR3 nucleotide sequence: TGTGCCAGCAGCCACCATGGGGCCAGAAGGGAAAAACTGTTTTTT. This translates into CASSHHGARREKLFF.

The chain combines TRBV15 with TRBJ2-7; D call uncertain. Germline V gene sequence: CDR1 LNHNV, CDR2 YYDKDF (reference sequence). The CDR3 has 15 amino acids. The ends were cut back, 0 bases at V and 2 bases at J, with 11 bases in the middle. CDR3 DNA: TGTGCCACCAGCAGAGATCTCGCCATCACCTACGAGCAGTACTTC. It translates to CATSRDLAITYEQYF. Combining the CDR3 with reference TRBV15 and TRBJ2-7 gives the whole variable domain DAMVIQNPRYQVTQFGKPVTLSCSQTLNHNVMYWYQQKSSQAPKLLFHYYDKDFNNEADTPDNFQSRRPNTSFCFLDIRSPGLGDTAMYLCATSRDLAITYEQYFGPGTRLTVT.

The rearrangement uses TRBV29-1 and TRBJ2-2; 14 nucleotides agree with TRBD2. Looked up from germline, CDR1 is SQVTM and CDR2 is ANQGSEA. With 3 bases clipped from V and 4 bases from J, the junction kept 10 bases outside the gene matches. This CDR3 contains 18 residues. Written as DNA, the CDR3 is TGCAGCGTTGAGGGGACTAGCGGGAGATTAGGCGGCACCGGGGAGCTGTTTTTT. Amino acid sequence: CSVEGTSGRLGGTGELFF.

The chain links TRBV13 to TRBJ2-1; no clear D. The CDR3 spans 14 residues. V was cut by 5 bases and J by 0 bases, with 8 bases left in between. The germline CDR1 and CDR2 sequences are PRHDT and FYEKMQ (reference sequence). The CDR3 DNA reads TGTGCCAGCAGCCTCAGGAGCTCCTACAATGAGCAGTTCTTC. This gives the protein CASSLRSSYNEQFF.

The chain recombines TRBV19 with TRBJ2-7, with D maybe TRBD1 (5 bases). Trimming shortened V by 6 bases and J by 0 bases, and 15 bases separated the two germline ends. CDR1 is LNHDA, CDR2 SQIVND, per germline (reference sequence). This CDR3 has 15 amino acids. Written as DNA, the CDR3 is TGTGCCAGTAGCCTCAGGGTGGGCCCCTCCTACGAGCAGTACTTC. Encoded protein: CASSLRVGPSYEQYF.

This sequence joins TRBV29-1 and TRBJ2-7; 10 nucleotides line up with TRBD2. CDR1 is SQVTM and CDR2 is ANQGSEA in the germline V gene. J gave up 4 bases and V 0 bases, and 6 bases lay outside the gene matches. The CDR3 sequence is 15 residues long. CDR3 in DNA: TGCAGCGTTGAAGATCGCTCTAGCGGGAGTTACGAGCAGTACTTC. It specifies CSVEDRSSGSYEQYF.

The V and J genes are TRBV19 and TRBJ2-1; 8 bases fit TRBD1. The junction had 8 bases not matched to a gene; V was cut back by 4 bases and J by 6 bases. The CDR3 has 15 residues. The germline V gene has CDR1 LNHDA and CDR2 SQIVND (reference sequence). CDR3 region: CASSRGQGRGNEQFF. CDR3 nucleotides: TGTGCCAGTAGTAGAGGACAGGGTAGAGGCAATGAGCAGTTCTTC.

The rearrangement joins TRBV6-5 to TRBJ2-1; 7 bases fit TRBD2. With V trimmed by 8 bases and J by 8 bases, 12 bases remained unmatched. The CDR3 is 14 residues long. Germline V lookup: CDR1 MNHEY, CDR2 SVGAGI. CDR3 sequence reads: CASGPSGISDEQFF. CDR3 DNA: TGTGCCAGCGGACCCAGCGGGATCAGCGATGAGCAGTTCTTC.

In this sample, this clone turned up many times. This chain joins TRBV11-2 and TRBJ2-1, with unresolved D. V was clipped by 8 bases and J by 9 bases, with 11 bases between them. CDR1 is SGHAT and CDR2 is FQNNGV in the germline V gene. This CDR3 is built from 11 residues. As DNA, the CDR3 is TGTGCCAGCCATGACTCGGGTGAGCAGTTCTTC. Translation: CASHDSGEQFF.

The gene calls are TRBV7-8 and TRBJ2-1; tentative D call: TRBD1 (5 bases). The germline V and J ends were trimmed by 3 bases and 0 bases, with 9 bases remaining between them. The CDR3 runs 15 residues. CDR1 is SGHVS and CDR2 is FQNEAQ in the germline V gene. CDR3: CASSLRQSSYNEQFF. Written as DNA, the CDR3 is TGTGCCAGCAGCTTGCGACAGAGCTCCTACAATGAGCAGTTCTTC.

The J gene is TRBJ1-4, the V gene TRBV18; D is possibly TRBD1 (6 bases). In germline, CDR1 is KGHSH, CDR2 LQKENI. The CDR3 contains 15 residues. The V end lost 6 bases, the J end lost 7 bases, and 18 bases lay between the germline ends. CDR3 sequence: CASSTPGQGSEKLFF. As DNA, the CDR3 is TGTGCCAGCTCGACACCGGGGCAGGGGTCTGAAAAACTGTTTTTT.

Only a few counts were recorded for this clone. The chain recombines TRBV11-2 with TRBJ1-2; D uncertain. The CDR3 spans 12 residues. V was pared by 8 bases and J by 5 bases, with 12 bases between. Looked up from germline, CDR1 is SGHAT and CDR2 is FQNNGV. CDR3 loop: CASPHARYGYTF. DNA for the CDR3: TGTGCCAGCCCGCACGCGCGGTATGGCTACACCTTC.

The J gene is TRBJ2-7, the V gene TRBV9; 7 positions agree with TRBD2. Trimming took 0 bases from V and 3 from J; bases not matched to a gene: 3. This CDR3 comprises 14 residues. Germline CDR1 reads SGDLS; CDR2 reads YYNGEE. CDR3: CASSVGLANYEQYF. The DNA for the CDR3 is TGTGCCAGCAGCGTAGGACTAGCCAACTACGAGCAGTACTTC.

This clone is a singleton in its sample. This chain links TRBV6-1 with TRBJ2-7; 9 bases are a match to TRBD2. V shed 4 bases and J 7 bases; nucleotides not matched to a gene: 11. This CDR3 is built from 15 residues. Germline V lookup: CDR1 MNHNS, CDR2 SASEGT. In DNA form, the CDR3 reads TGTGCCAGCAGTGCCAGTAGGGCGGGAGGGCGAGAGCAGTACTTC. Residues: CASSASRAGGREQYF.

The rearrangement links TRBV10-2 to TRBJ2-6, with TRBD1 as a possible D gene (6 bases). CDR3 length equals 19 residues. Trimming cost V 0 bases and J 0 bases, with 15 bases left between them. Germline CDR1 WSHSY, CDR2 SAAADI. The CDR3 is CASSESGALGTSGANVLTF. The CDR3 bases are TGCGCCAGCAGTGAGTCGGGGGCCCTTGGGACCTCTGGGGCCAACGTCCTGACTTTC.

The gene calls are TRBV27 and TRBJ2-7, with unresolved D. CDR1 is MNHEY, CDR2 SMNVEV, per germline (reference sequence). The CDR3 is 15 amino acids. The germline V and J ends were trimmed by 0 bases and 1 base, with 10 bases remaining between them. The CDR3 coding sequence is TGTGCCAGCAGTTTATCGGTACAGCCATCCTACGAGCAGTACTTC. Translated: CASSLSVQPSYEQYF.

This chain links TRBV9 with TRBJ2-1; 9 bases are shared with TRBD2. Germline trimming cut 2 bases from V and 2 bases from J; bases unmatched to any gene: 2. Germline loops: CDR1 SGDLS, CDR2 YYNGEE. The CDR3 is 15 amino acids. CDR3 region: CASSVSGSTYNEQFF. CDR3 nucleotides: TGTGCCAGCAGCGTTAGCGGGAGTACCTACAATGAGCAGTTCTTC.

This clone was detected only a few times. V is TRBV19 and J is TRBJ2-7; 7 positions match TRBD1. Germline values: CDR1 LNHDA, CDR2 SQIVND (reference sequence). The CDR3 runs 13 residues. V dropped 5 bases and J dropped 2; count of bases not matched to a gene: 3. The CDR3 sequence: CASSPGQAYEQYF. The CDR3 nucleotides are TGTGCCAGTAGTCCCGGACAGGCCTACGAGCAGTACTTC.

The chain employs TRBV4-3 and TRBJ2-7; D is possibly TRBD1 (5 bases). CDR3 length equals 15 residues. CDR1 LGHNA and CDR2 YSLEER come from the germline V gene. V shed 1 base and J shed 7 bases, with 17 bases lying between them. DNA of the CDR3: TGCGCCAGCAGCCAAGTTGCTCTTCAGGGTGGTGAGCAGTACTTC. The encoded protein is CASSQVALQGGEQYF.

The chain recombines TRBV27 with TRBJ2-5; TRBD2 matches at 9 bases. The CDR3 is made up of 15 amino acids. The trim removed 2 bases at V and 2 bases at J, leaving 3 bases unmatched. Germline V CDR1 and CDR2: MNHEY, SMNVEV (reference sequence). This CDR3 reads CASSLNLAGQETQYF. For the CDR3, the DNA is TGTGCCAGCAGTTTAAACCTAGCGGGGCAAGAGACCCAGTACTTC.

The chain employs TRBV27 and TRBJ1-1; tentative D call: TRBD1 (5 bases). This CDR3 comprises 14 residues. The V end lost 5 bases, the J end lost 5 bases, and 15 bases lay between the germline ends. Germline V gives CDR1 MNHEY, CDR2 SMNVEV (reference sequence). CDR3 DNA sequence: TGTGCCAGCAGTCCCCTCCGGGGGGAGACTGAAGCTTTCTTT. This sequence encodes CASSPLRGETEAFF.

The rearrangement joins TRBV30 to TRBJ1-4; D is uncertain. Trimming removed 5 bases at V and 5 bases at J, with 18 bases between. Per the germline V gene, CDR1 is GTSNPN and CDR2 is SVGIG (reference sequence). The CDR3 extends over 15 amino acids. CDR3 coding DNA: TGTGCCTGGGGACCTACAGAAACGATAAATGAAAAACTGTTTTTT. Its translation: CAWGPTETINEKLFF. Full variable domain (missing parts from reference TRBV30 and TRBJ1-4): SQTIHQWPATLVQPVGSPLSLECTVEGTSNPNLYWYRQAAGRGLQLLFYSVGIGQISSEVPQNLSASRPQDRQFILSSKKLLLSDSGFYLCAWGPTETINEKLFFGSGTQLSVL.